The sequence of this TCR beta chain was determined in a study of T cell responses to AZD1222 COVID-19 vaccine. General study findings and limits: Spike-specific TCRs gained breadth and depth after people received two AZD1222 doses.

The V gene's germline CDR1 is LNHNV and CDR2 YYDKDF (reference sequence). This CDR3 spans 12 amino acids. The V gene lost 9 bases and the J gene lost 4 bases, with 11 bases spanning the gap. Profiled with immunoSEQ multiplex PCR; TCRdb holds only in-frame clones, not every one. Here the sample spans some 150,000 clones, 90% to 95% being singletons. Of note for this clone: The target antigen is unknown.

This chain links TRBV15 with TRBJ2-3; D gene unclear. Specimen: peripheral blood, collected on day 0 of AZD1222 vaccination. The sequence derives from an adult in good health. The CDR3 reads CATSSTSDTQYF. The CDR3 bases are TGTGCCACTTCGAGCACTTCAGATACGCAGTATTTT.